This passage covers 27 T cell receptor beta chains from one sample sequenced in a study of blood T cell repertoires in COVID-19. Data came from immunoSEQ multiplex PCR; TCRdb stores just in-frame clones and leaves some out. The profile shows approximately 290,000 clones, approximately 85% of them singletons. The sequencing sample was made of PBMCs or T cells enriched from blood (not recorded which). The receptors originated from a woman aged 25 to 39 who had recovered from COVID-19.

This clone was observed a few times. The chain links TRBV14 to TRBJ2-5, with TRBD2 as a possible D gene (5 bases). Trimming cost V 0 bases and J 0 bases, with 17 bases left between them. The CDR3 runs to 18 residues. Germline V lookup: CDR1 SGHDN, CDR2 FVKESK. The DNA for the CDR3 is TGTGCCAGCAGCCAAGAGGTGGCAGGTGGAGGTTACCAAGAGACCCAGTACTTC. Amino acids: CASSQEVAGGGYQETQYF.

This chain links TRBV6-5 with TRBJ1-2; 7 bases fit TRBD1. This CDR3 has 14 amino acids. The J segment lost 2 bases and the V segment lost 4 bases, leaving 4 bases of the junction unmatched. CDR1 MNHEY and CDR2 SVGAGI come from the germline V gene. The CDR3 nucleotides read TGTGCCAGCAGTTCCCGGACAGGAAACTATGGCTACACCTTC. Its protein is CASSSRTGNYGYTF.

The J gene is TRBJ2-7, the V gene TRBV12-3 or TRBV12-4; a possible D gene is TRBD2 (5 bases). V was cut by 4 bases and J by 5 bases, with 12 bases left in between. The CDR3 covers 13 residues. This CDR3 reads CASSSSVRDEQYF. The CDR3 DNA is TGTGCCAGCAGTTCATCGGTGCGGGACGAGCAGTACTTC.

This rearrangement joins TRBV21-1 to TRBJ2-7; no check of the table's D call, TRBD1, against the DNA was made. TRBV21-1 is listed as a pseudogene. The CDR3 covers 17 residues. This chain's CDR3 is CASSKARYTMDTNEQYF. The CDR3 DNA reads TGTGCCAGCAGCAAAGCGCGGTACACTATGGACACCAACGAGCAGTACTTC.

This rearrangement joins TRBV2 to TRBJ2-5; D uncertain. Trimming removed 4 bases at V and 5 bases at J, with 5 bases between. Germline CDR1 reads SNHLY; CDR2 reads FYNNEI. This CDR3 is built from 11 residues. Here the CDR3 DNA reads TGTGCCAGCAGTGTTAGTGAGACCCAGTACTTC. This translates into CASSVSETQYF.

The chain combines TRBV7-2 with TRBJ2-3; 10 bases fit TRBD1. Germline CDR1 is SGHTA and CDR2 is FQGNSA. The CDR3 extends over 15 amino acids. V was pared by 1 base and J by 6 bases, with 4 bases of the junction left unmatched. This chain's CDR3 is CASSLEGDRGDTQYF. CDR3 in DNA: TGTGCCAGCAGCTTAGAGGGGGACAGGGGTGATACGCAGTATTTT.

V usage is TRBV3-1 (or the pseudogene TRBV3-2) and J usage is TRBJ1-4; weak D call: TRBD1 (5 bases). CDR3 length: 14 amino acids. In germline, CDR1 is LGHDT, CDR2 YNNKEL (reference sequence). The germline V and J ends were trimmed by 4 bases and 5 bases, with 11 bases remaining between them. CDR3 nucleotide sequence: TGTGCCAGCAGCCCCCAGGGCTCCAATGAAAAACTGTTTTTT. It encodes CASSPQGSNEKLFF.

The chain links TRBV19 to TRBJ2-2, with 9 positions matching TRBD1. There are 15 residues in the CDR3. V shed 9 bases and J 7 bases; nucleotides not matched to a gene: 12. Germline values: CDR1 LNHDA, CDR2 SQIVND (reference sequence). The CDR3 bases are TGTGCCAGCCAGGGACAGGGTGGTCGAAACGGGGAGCTGTTTTTT. Amino acid sequence: CASQGQGGRNGELFF.

This sequence joins TRBV2 and TRBJ2-3, with TRBD2 matching 8 bases. CDR3 size: 14 residues. V dropped 7 bases and J dropped 4; count of bases not matched to a gene: 7. Per germline, CDR1 SNHLY and CDR2 FYNNEI. The chain's CDR3 is CASIFSGDSDTQYF. The CDR3, as DNA: TGTGCCAGCATTTTTAGCGGGGACTCAGATACGCAGTATTTT.

In this sample, this clone turned up a few times. The V call is TRBV28, the J call TRBJ1-6, with no clear D. The CDR3 is made up of 16 amino acids. V was pared by 2 bases and J by 0 bases, with 8 bases between. Germline V gene sequence: CDR1 MDHEN, CDR2 SYDVKM. The CDR3, as DNA: TGTGCCAGCAGTTTAACCGGGAGCTCCTATAATTCACCCCTCCACTTT. Translation: CASSLTGSSYNSPLHF.

The rearrangement links TRBV3-1 (or the pseudogene TRBV3-2) to TRBJ2-7; 8 bases align to TRBD2. The CDR3 has 15 amino acids. The junction had 7 bases not matched to a gene; V was cut back by 4 bases and J by 2 bases. CDR1 LGHDT and CDR2 YNNKEL come from the germline V gene (reference sequence). CDR3: CASSRAPAGAYEQYF. CDR3 coding DNA: TGTGCCAGCAGCCGCGCACCAGCGGGAGCCTACGAGCAGTACTTC.

This clone was recorded only once. Written as DNA, the CDR3 is TGTGCCAGCAGTTTACAACAGGGGGCTCAGCCCCAGCATTTT. This translates into CASSLQQGAQPQHF. The gene calls are TRBV27 and TRBJ1-5; 9 bases match TRBD1. This CDR3 is built from 14 residues. The germline V gene has CDR1 MNHEY and CDR2 SMNVEV (reference sequence). After removal of 2 bases from V and 6 bases from J, the junction contained 2 bases not matched to a gene.

In this sample, this clone turned up once. The J gene is TRBJ1-4, the V gene TRBV5-1, with TRBD1 as a possible D gene (5 bases). Between the trimmed V and J ends, which lost 4 bases and 3 bases, there was a span of 10 bases. The V gene's germline CDR1 is SGHRS and CDR2 YFSETQ. The CDR3 length is 14 residues. The CDR3 nucleotides read TGCGCCAGCAGCCTGGACACCCCTAATGAAAAACTGTTTTTT. The encoded protein is CASSLDTPNEKLFF.

The chain joins TRBV27 to TRBJ2-7; a possible D gene is TRBD1 (5 bases). Germline CDR1 reads MNHEY; CDR2 reads SMNVEV (reference sequence). This CDR3 comprises 18 residues. Trimming stripped 0 bases from V and 0 bases from J, with 18 bases between. The CDR3 protein is CASSLSSPRVSNSYEQYF. The CDR3 DNA reads TGTGCCAGCAGTTTATCGTCCCCCAGGGTATCAAACTCCTACGAGCAGTACTTC.

The chain is built from TRBV6-6 and TRBJ2-3; TRBD1 aligns across 10 bases. The V segment lost 7 bases and the J segment 3 bases; nucleotides outside the gene matches: 7. The CDR3 spans 15 residues. Germline CDR1 MNHNY, CDR2 SVGAGI (reference sequence). The CDR3 DNA is TGTGCCAGCAATCCAAGACAGGGGGCTACAGATACGCAGTATTTT. It encodes CASNPRQGATDTQYF.

This chain joins TRBV27 and TRBJ2-4, with 8 bases aligning to TRBD2. Germline V lookup: CDR1 MNHEY, CDR2 SMNVEV (reference sequence). CDR3 size: 18 residues. After removal of 5 bases from V and 0 bases from J, the junction contained 12 bases not matched to a gene. CDR3 bases: TGTGCCAGCAGTCAATGGGCTAGCGGGCCCCTAGCCAAAAACATTCAGTACTTC. It translates to CASSQWASGPLAKNIQYF.

V usage is TRBV29-1 and J usage is TRBJ1-5, with 7 bases that match TRBD1. Germline lookup yields CDR1 SQVTM and CDR2 ANQGSEA. J was trimmed by 5 bases and V by 4 bases; bases with no gene match: 5. The CDR3 totals 13 residues. DNA for the CDR3: TGCAGCGTTGGACAGGGTCGGGATCAGCCCCAGCATTTT. Translating it yields CSVGQGRDQPQHF. The variable domain in full, with the rest retrieved from reference TRBV29-1 and TRBJ1-5, is SAVISQKPSRDICQRGTSLTIQCQVDSQVTMMFWYRQQPGQSLTLIATANQGSEATYESGFVIDKFPISRPNLTFSTLTVSNMSPEDSSIYLCSVGQGRDQPQHFGDGTRLSIL.

V and J are TRBV19 and TRBJ2-6; a possible D gene is TRBD1 (6 bases). This CDR3 region has 16 residues. V shed 0 bases and J shed 7 bases, with 13 bases lying between them. CDR1 and CDR2 from the germline V gene are LNHDA and SQIVND (reference sequence). As DNA, the CDR3 is TGTGCCAGTAGTATAGATCTACAGGGTATCGCCAACGTCCTGACTTTC. It translates to CASSIDLQGIANVLTF.

The chain recombines TRBV28 with TRBJ2-1; TRBD2 aligns across 7 bases. This CDR3 is 15 amino acids long. V was clipped by 4 bases and J by 3 bases; unmatched bases: 6. Looked up from germline, CDR1 is MDHEN and CDR2 is SYDVKM. The CDR3 sequence is CASSWSGTFYNEQFF. For the CDR3, the DNA is TGTGCCAGCAGTTGGAGCGGGACCTTCTACAATGAGCAGTTCTTC.

The J gene is TRBJ2-2, the V gene TRBV5-4, with 9 bases aligning to TRBD2. The CDR3 totals 15 residues. Trimming removed 4 bases from V and 5 bases from J; junction bases left unmatched: 6. Germline V gene lookup returns CDR1 SGHNT and CDR2 YYREEE (reference sequence). The chain's CDR3 is CASSPAGGSTGELFF. CDR3 DNA sequence: TGTGCCAGCAGCCCAGCGGGAGGCTCGACCGGGGAGCTGTTTTTT. Together with reference TRBV5-4 and TRBJ2-2, the CDR3 gives the full variable domain: ETGVTQSPTHLIKTRGQQVTLRCSSQSGHNTVSWYQQALGQGPQFIFQYYREEENGRGNFPPRFSGLQFPNYSSELNVNALELDDSALYLCASSPAGGSTGELFFGEGSRLTVL.

V is TRBV6-5 and J is TRBJ2-3, with unresolved D. The V end lost 7 bases, the J end lost 2 bases, and 13 bases lay between the germline ends. CDR3 size: 14 residues. Per germline, CDR1 MNHEY and CDR2 SVGAGI. CDR3 amino acids: CASMTRGITDTQYF. As DNA, the CDR3 is TGTGCCAGCATGACACGTGGCATCACAGATACGCAGTATTTT.

This CDR3 reads CASSPRGLTNEKLFF. DNA of the CDR3: TGTGCCAGCAGCCCCCGGGGTTTAACTAATGAAAAACTGTTTTTT. V usage is TRBV14 and J usage is TRBJ1-4; no reliable D call. CDR3 length equals 15 residues. Looked up from germline, CDR1 is SGHDN and CDR2 is FVKESK. Trimming removed 4 bases from V and 1 base from J, with 10 bases in between.

The chain joins TRBV10-2 to TRBJ2-7, with 7 bases fitting TRBD1. The CDR3 is 15 amino acids. Unmatched junction bases numbered 7, after V lost 0 bases and J lost 5 bases. Germline V lookup: CDR1 WSHSY, CDR2 SAAADI. In nucleotides, the CDR3 is TGCGCCAGCAGTGAGTCGACAGGGTATTCCGACGAGCAGTACTTC. As protein: CASSESTGYSDEQYF.

The chain joins TRBV5-1 to TRBJ2-1; 8 bases are shared with TRBD1. Losses at the gene ends were 5 bases for V and 5 bases for J; bases not matched to a gene: 6. Germline V lookup: CDR1 SGHRS, CDR2 YFSETQ. The length of the CDR3 is 14 residues. The CDR3 loop is CASRRTGTDNEQFF. The CDR3 nucleotides read TGCGCCAGCAGGAGGACAGGGACCGACAATGAGCAGTTCTTC.

The chain is built from TRBV2 and TRBJ1-1; 7 nucleotides line up with TRBD1. V was pared by 9 bases and J by 8 bases, with 12 bases of the junction left unmatched. CDR3 size: 13 residues. Looked up from germline, CDR1 is SNHLY and CDR2 is FYNNEI. The CDR3 loop is CASSLAPTGEAFF. CDR3 nucleotide sequence: TGTGCCAGTTCCCTCGCGCCGACAGGGGAAGCTTTCTTT.

The chain is built from TRBV25-1 and TRBJ2-1, with D perhaps TRBD2 (7 bases). Germline-derived CDR1 and CDR2 are MGHDK and SYGVNS. Deletions cut 3 bases from V and 2 bases from J, with 11 bases between. CDR3 size: 15 residues. The CDR3 protein is CASSDAGAPYNEQFF. The CDR3 DNA reads TGTGCCAGCAGTGACGCGGGGGCTCCCTACAATGAGCAGTTCTTC.

The gene calls are TRBV29-1 and TRBJ1-3; D remains ambiguous. Looked up from germline, CDR1 is SQVTM and CDR2 is ANQGSEA. The CDR3 is made up of 16 amino acids. V was trimmed by 3 bases and J by 0 bases, leaving 15 bases between them. CDR3: CSVEEFGSSSGNTIYF. The CDR3 DNA follows: TGCAGCGTTGAGGAGTTCGGCAGTTCCTCTGGAAACACCATATATTTT. The full variable domain, in which reference TRBV29-1 and TRBJ1-3 provide the parts outside the CDR3, is SAVISQKPSRDICQRGTSLTIQCQVDSQVTMMFWYRQQPGQSLTLIATANQGSEATYESGFVIDKFPISRPNLTFSTLTVSNMSPEDSSIYLCSVEEFGSSSGNTIYFGEGSWLTVV.